This T cell receptor (beta chain) was found in a study of blood T cell repertoires in COVID-19. Source study methods: Estimated nucleated cell counts came from reference gene primer amplification. Profiled with immunoSEQ multiplex PCR; TCRdb holds only in-frame clones, not every one. V, J and clone size reflect that table, while D and trimming were determined from the DNA. The sample consists of around 100,000 clones, over 80% of them appearing once. The junction had 12 bases not matched to a gene; V was cut back by 10 bases and J by 6 bases. This CDR3 region has 15 residues. CDR1 and CDR2 from the germline V gene are SNHLY and FYNNEI.

This clonotype was obtained from a woman aged 70-85 years with acute or convalescent COVID-19. Sequenced sample: peripheral blood. The chain carries TRBV2 and TRBJ2-1; 10 bases agree with TRBD2. CDR3 in DNA: TGTGCCACAGACAGGGGAGCGGGAGGGGTCAATGAGCAGTTCTTC. Translating gives CATDRGAGGVNEQFF.